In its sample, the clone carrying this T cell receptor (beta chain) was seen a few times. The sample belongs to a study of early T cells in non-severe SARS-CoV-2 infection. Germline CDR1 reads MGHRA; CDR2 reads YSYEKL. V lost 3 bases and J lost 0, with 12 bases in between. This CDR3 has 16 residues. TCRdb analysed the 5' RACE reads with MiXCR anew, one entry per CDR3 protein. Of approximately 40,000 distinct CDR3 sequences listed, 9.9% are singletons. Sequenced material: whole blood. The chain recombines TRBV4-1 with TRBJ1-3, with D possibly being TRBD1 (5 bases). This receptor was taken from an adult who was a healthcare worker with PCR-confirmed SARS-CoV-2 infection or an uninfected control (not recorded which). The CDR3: CASSQISGNSGNTIYF. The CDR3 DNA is TGCGCCAGCAGCCAGATCTCAGGGAACTCTGGAAACACCATATATTTT.